The next 18 T cell receptor beta chains were all read from a single sample in a study of T cells after posttransplantation cyclophosphamide. Cyclophosphamide on days +3 and +4 followed busulfan-fludarabine conditioning and a marrow graft. The data were produced by immunoSEQ multiplex PCR, yet TCRdb's version contains in-frame clones alone and is incomplete. The sample consists of 30,000 to 45,000 clones, 78% of them appearing once. Sample: CD4+ T cells sorted from blood, taken around 2,000 days after a stem cell transplant with posttransplant cyclophosphamide. These receptors originate from a female patient aged 40 to 55 who received an allogeneic stem cell transplant from a related donor, was CMV-positive, and had no GVHD. The graft donor may account for some of the T cells.

This chain links TRBV19 with TRBJ2-7; perhaps TRBD2 as D (6 bases). V was cut by 5 bases and J by 6 bases, with 14 bases left in between. The CDR3 runs 13 residues. CDR1 LNHDA and CDR2 SQIVND come from the germline V gene (reference sequence). For the CDR3, the DNA is TGTGCCAGTAGTCCCCGAGGGAGGCGCGAGCAGTACTTC. Protein: CASSPRGRREQYF.

CDR3 nucleotide sequence: TGTGCCAGCAGCTTAGAACGTCTAAACACAGATACGCAGTATTTT. It encodes CASSLERLNTDTQYF. The V gene is TRBV7-3, the J gene TRBJ2-3; D is unclear. Germline V gene sequence: CDR1 SGHTA, CDR2 FQGTGA. V was cut by 2 bases and J by 2 bases, with 11 bases left in between. This CDR3 has 15 residues.

Details on this clone: Other DNA sequences of this sample code for an identical CDR3. The chain has TRBV29-1 and TRBJ2-7, with TRBD1 matching over 7 bases. This CDR3 is built from 12 residues. The junction had 3 bases not matched to a gene; V was cut back by 6 bases and J by 1 base. Germline lookup yields CDR1 SQVTM and CDR2 ANQGSEA. The CDR3 DNA sequence: TGCAGCGTCGCACAGGGGTCCTACGAGCAGTACTTC. It specifies CSVAQGSYEQYF.

The table lists this clone with a few counts. V gene TRBV6-1 combines with J gene TRBJ2-2, with a weak D call TRBD1 (6 bases). The CDR3 covers 14 residues. Germline V gene data show CDR1 as MNHNS and CDR2 as SASEGT. The V end was cut by 1 base, the J end by 6 bases, with 9 bases between. CDR3 sequence: CASSEGWGPGELFF. The CDR3 DNA reads TGTGCCAGCAGTGAAGGTTGGGGGCCCGGGGAGCTGTTTTTT.

V and J are TRBV28 and TRBJ2-7, with D maybe TRBD2 (6 bases). The germline V gene encodes CDR1 MDHEN and CDR2 SYDVKM. The CDR3 is made up of 11 amino acids. Trimming removed 5 bases at V and 7 bases at J, with 9 bases between. CDR3 bases: TGTGCCAGCAGTCGGACTACGGAGCAGTACTTC. Translation gives CASSRTTEQYF.

This clone is medium-sized. The chain carries TRBV7-2 and TRBJ1-5; D is possibly TRBD1 (5 bases). The CDR3 length is 15 residues. V was trimmed by 1 base and J by 1 base, leaving 8 bases between them. Germline-derived CDR1 and CDR2 are SGHTA and FQGNSA. The CDR3 bases are TGTGCCAGCAGCTTAGTGGGGGGAAGCAATCAGCCCCAGCATTTT. Amino acids: CASSLVGGSNQPQHF. The full variable domain, completed using reference TRBV7-2 and TRBJ1-5, is GAGVSQSPSNKVTEKGKDVELRCDPISGHTALYWYRQSLGQGLEFLIYFQGNSAPDKSGLPSDRFSAERTGGSVSTLTIQRTQQEDSAVYLCASSLVGGSNQPQHFGDGTRLSIL.

The chain links TRBV7-9 to TRBJ1-5, with a tentative D call TRBD1 (6 bases). The CDR3 consists of 16 residues. Germline assignment: CDR1 SEHNR and CDR2 FQNEAQ (reference sequence). Trimming stripped 5 bases from V and 4 bases from J, with 18 bases between. The CDR3 DNA sequence: TGTGCCAGCAGCCCGATGAGCGGGAGGGGGAATCAGCCCCAGCATTTT. Translating it yields CASSPMSGRGNQPQHF.

This chain uses TRBV10-1 with TRBJ1-1; D is ambiguous. The CDR3 sequence is 13 residues long. V lost 4 bases and J lost 5, with 11 bases in between. The germline gives CDR1 WNHNN, CDR2 SYGVQD (reference sequence). This CDR3 is CASSVAPGTEAFF. For the CDR3, the DNA is TGCGCCAGCAGTGTAGCCCCTGGGACTGAAGCTTTCTTT.

V gene TRBV27 combines with J gene TRBJ2-7, with 7 bases lining up with TRBD1. This CDR3 has 16 residues. The germline V gene has CDR1 MNHEY and CDR2 SMNVEV (reference sequence). The ends lost 6 bases at V and 0 bases at J; junction bases unmatched: 11. CDR3 sequence (DNA): TGTGCCAGCAGGGTGCGTACTGGGACAGACTCCTACGAGCAGTACTTC. This sequence encodes CASRVRTGTDSYEQYF.

The V and J genes are TRBV6-5 and TRBJ2-3; tentative D call: TRBD1 (6 bases). This CDR3 comprises 12 residues. The V gene's germline CDR1 is MNHEY and CDR2 SVGAGI. V lost 8 bases and J 5 bases, leaving 11 bases between the germline ends. DNA of the CDR3: TGTGCCAGCGGGCAGGGGAGAGATACGCAGTATTTT. Protein product: CASGQGRDTQYF.

CDR3 DNA: TGTGCCAGTAGTGCGGGACAGGGGGTGGGTTTGGAGACCCAGTACTTC. It encodes CASSAGQGVGLETQYF. The V call is TRBV19, the J call TRBJ2-5; 11 nucleotides line up with TRBD1. Germline V lookup: CDR1 LNHDA, CDR2 SQIVND (reference sequence). Losses at the gene ends were 5 bases for V and 5 bases for J; bases not matched to a gene: 10. The CDR3 totals 16 residues.

This chain links TRBV28 with TRBJ2-3; a weak D match, TRBD1 (6 bases). The V and J ends lost 7 bases and 2 bases respectively, with 16 bases between them. Germline V gene sequence: CDR1 MDHEN, CDR2 SYDVKM. The CDR3 is 15 amino acids. CDR3 amino acids: CASTPSGGYTDTQYF. CDR3 coding DNA: TGTGCCAGCACCCCTAGTGGGGGCTACACAGATACGCAGTATTTT.

V is TRBV5-1 and J is TRBJ2-7, with a possible D match to TRBD2 (6 bases). V shed 0 bases and J shed 0 bases, with 13 bases lying between them. The CDR3 is 16 residues long. The germline V gene has CDR1 SGHRS and CDR2 YFSETQ. Here the CDR3 reads CASSLGGDRSSYEQYF. The CDR3 region has the DNA TGCGCCAGCAGCTTGGGGGGGGACCGGAGCTCCTACGAGCAGTACTTC.

Turning to this clone: At the DNA level, this CDR3 is encoded by other sequences in the same sample as well. CDR3 region: CASSYRGGPGNTIYF. The CDR3 DNA reads as TGTGCCAGCAGTTACAGGGGGGGGCCTGGAAACACCATATATTTT. The J gene is TRBJ1-3, the V gene TRBV6-5, with D perhaps TRBD1 (6 bases). Trimming cost V 2 bases and J 2 bases, with 10 bases left between them. Germline lookup yields CDR1 MNHEY and CDR2 SVGAGI. The CDR3 covers 15 residues.

The chain combines TRBV4-2 with TRBJ1-2; D call uncertain. CDR1 and CDR2 from the germline V gene are LGHNA and YNFKEQ. The CDR3 is made up of 15 amino acids. With 0 bases removed from V and 4 bases from J, the gap between germline ends came to 12 bases. The CDR3 nucleotides read TGTGCCAGCAGCCAAGATGTGCCGGAGGCCTATGGCTACACCTTC. This encodes CASSQDVPEAYGYTF.

This sequence joins TRBV6-5 and TRBJ1-4; D might be TRBD1 (5 bases). In germline, CDR1 is MNHEY, CDR2 SVGAGI. V lost 2 bases to trimming and J lost 8 bases, with 12 bases between them. CDR3 size: 14 residues. The CDR3 loop is CASSYDDRREKLFF. DNA for the CDR3: TGTGCCAGCAGTTACGACGACAGAAGGGAAAAACTGTTTTTT.

In this sample, this clone turned up once. V is TRBV7-2 and J is TRBJ2-3, with 11 bases that match TRBD2. This CDR3 region has 15 residues. J gave up 4 bases and V 3 bases, and 3 bases lay outside the gene matches. Germline assignment: CDR1 SGHTA and CDR2 FQGNSA. The CDR3 DNA follows: TGTGCCAGCAGCTTTAGCGGGGGGGCCTCAGATACGCAGTATTTT. Protein product: CASSFSGGASDTQYF.

This rearrangement joins TRBV2 to TRBJ1-2; 8 bases map to TRBD1. CDR1 and CDR2 from the germline V gene are SNHLY and FYNNEI. V shed 4 bases and J 2 bases; nucleotides not matched to a gene: 6. This CDR3 is 15 amino acids long. DNA of the CDR3: TGTGCCAGCAGTGGAGGACAGGGAAGGAACTATGGCTACACCTTC. Protein: CASSGGQGRNYGYTF. Full variable domain (remainder filled in from reference TRBV2 and TRBJ1-2): EPEVTQTPSHQVTQMGQEVILRCVPISNHLYFYWYRQILGQKVEFLVSFYNNEISEKSEIFDDQFSVERPDGSNFTLKIRSTKLEDSAMYFCASSGGQGRNYGYTFGSGTRLTVV.